This is a list of T cell receptor beta chains from one sample in a study of T cells in localized non-small cell lung cancer. Libraries were prepared by immunoSEQ multiplex PCR; TCRdb keeps only in-frame clonotypes and omits some of them. The table lists under 10,000 clones, about 90% of them singletons. The specimen was peripheral blood, collected before any cancer treatment. The receptors shown here come from a male donor aged 60 or older with stage III squamous cell lung carcinoma. Both conserved end residues are part of each CDR3. D genes are given only for firm matches. Only some rows state a clone size, as once, few, many or a class for expanded clones.

clone size,J gene,D gene,V gene,CDR3 protein,CDR3 DNA
NA,TRBJ1-1,TRBD1,TRBV7-8,CASSLVGQGAMNTEAFF,TGTGCCAGCAGCTTAGTGGGCCAGGGGGCTATGAACACTGAAGCTTTCTTT
NA,TRBJ1-5,NA,TRBV9,CASSPDLRGQPQHF,TGTGCCAGCAGCCCGGACCTACGGGGTCAGCCCCAGCATTTT
NA,TRBJ2-3,TRBD1,TRBV5-1,CASSTGQAADTQYF,TGCGCCAGCAGCACGGGACAGGCGGCAGATACGCAGTATTTT
NA,TRBJ2-7,NA,TRBV6-5,CASRDSSTYEQYF,TGTGCCAGCAGAGACAGTTCGACCTACGAGCAGTACTTC
NA,TRBJ2-5,NA,TRBV6-1,CASSERVETQYF,TGTGCCAGCAGTGAAAGGGTGGAGACCCAGTACTTC
NA,TRBJ1-1,NA,TRBV7-2,CASSPSGTTMNTEAFF,TGTGCCAGCAGCCCCTCCGGGACAACGATGAACACTGAAGCTTTCTTT
once,TRBJ2-7,TRBD1,TRBV5-1,CASSSLTGGEQYF,TGCGCCAGCAGCTCCCTGACAGGGGGCGAGCAGTACTTC
NA,TRBJ1-3,NA,TRBV5-1,CASSGTGRGGNTIYF,TGCGCCAGCAGCGGGACCGGGAGAGGAGGAAACACCATATATTTT
NA,TRBJ1-2,NA,TRBV5-1,CASSLDGGALQEGYTF,TGCGCCAGCAGCTTGGATGGCGGGGCCCTCCAGGAAGGCTACACCTTC
NA,TRBJ1-4,NA,TRBV6-5,CASSYYGGTNEKLFF,TGTGCCAGCAGTTACTATGGGGGAACTAATGAAAAACTGTTTTTT
NA,TRBJ2-3,TRBD2,TRBV6-4,CASSSAAGGLNTQYF,TGTGCCAGCAGCTCTGCAGCGGGGGGACTCAATACGCAGTATTTT
NA,TRBJ2-1,NA,TRBV13,CASSPPLRSSYNEQFF,TGTGCCAGCAGCCCCCCGCTGAGGAGCTCCTACAATGAGCAGTTCTTC
NA,TRBJ1-6,TRBD1,TRBV28,CASSLPPGQGVNNSPLHF,TGTGCCAGCAGTTTACCTCCGGGACAGGGAGTGAATAATTCACCCCTCCACTTT
NA,TRBJ1-6,NA,TRBV5-1,CASSFGGTGNSPLHF,TGCGCCAGCAGCTTCGGAGGGACGGGAAATTCACCCCTCCACTTT
NA,TRBJ1-1,NA,TRBV27,CASSSPTRNTEAFF,TGTGCCAGCAGTTCCCCGACGAGGAACACTGAAGCTTTCTTT
NA,TRBJ1-1,TRBD1,TRBV5-1,CASSLGQGTSEAFF,TGCGCCAGCAGCTTGGGACAGGGGACTTCTGAAGCTTTCTTT
NA,TRBJ2-2,NA,TRBV7-8,CASTPRAGPNTGELFF,TGTGCCAGCACCCCCCGCGCAGGGCCGAACACCGGGGAGCTGTTTTTT
NA,TRBJ1-4,NA,TRBV4-3,CASSQSTGQFEKLFF,TGCGCCAGCAGCCAAAGTACGGGCCAGTTTGAAAAACTGTTTTTT
NA,TRBJ2-7,NA,TRBV11-3,CASSGGIPYEQYF,TGTGCCAGCAGCGGTGGTATACCCTACGAGCAGTACTTC
NA,TRBJ1-4,NA,TRBV19,CASSIPRDGKLFF,TGTGCCAGTAGTATCCCCCGGGACGGAAAACTGTTTTTT
NA,TRBJ2-1,TRBD1,TRBV2,CASSGRTGWDEQFF,TGTGCCAGCAGTGGGAGGACAGGGTGGGATGAGCAGTTCTTC
NA,TRBJ2-2,NA,TRBV7-2,CASSLWDTGELFF,TGTGCCAGCAGCCTTTGGGACACCGGGGAGCTGTTTTTT
NA,TRBJ1-1,NA,TRBV6-6,CASSYLGRSEAFF,TGTGCCAGCAGTTACCTTGGACGGAGTGAAGCTTTCTTT
NA,TRBJ2-7,NA,TRBV5-8,CASSWQTYEQYF,TGTGCCAGCAGCTGGCAAACCTACGAGCAGTACTTC
NA,TRBJ2-3,NA,TRBV5-5,CASSLLGSLGDTQYF,TGTGCCAGCAGCCTGCTAGGATCTCTGGGGGATACGCAGTATTTT
NA,TRBJ2-5,NA,TRBV7-2,CASSLGALETQYF,TGTGCCAGCAGCTTAGGAGCGCTCGAGACCCAGTACTTC
NA,TRBJ1-6,NA,TRBV27,CASSFGPGVSYNSPLHF,TGTGCCAGCAGTTTTGGGCCGGGAGTGAGTTATAATTCACCCCTCCACTTT
NA,TRBJ2-7,TRBD1,TRBV15,CATSRPGQGAEQYF,TGTGCCACCAGCAGACCGGGACAGGGGGCCGAGCAGTACTTC
NA,TRBJ2-5,TRBD2,TRBV27,CASSLKAGGSIGTQYF,TGTGCCAGCAGTCTTAAAGCGGGGGGATCGATCGGGACCCAGTACTTC
few,TRBJ2-2,NA,TRBV27,CASSLGAATGELFF,TGTGCCAGCAGTTTAGGGGCAGCCACCGGGGAGCTGTTTTTT
NA,TRBJ2-7,TRBD2,TRBV6-1,CASSEALAGGYEQYF,TGTGCCAGCAGTGAGGCACTAGCGGGAGGGTACGAGCAGTACTTC
once,TRBJ1-4,TRBD1,TRBV5-4,CASSFTGGGEKLFF,TGTGCCAGCAGCTTCACAGGGGGTGGTGAAAAACTGTTTTTT
NA,TRBJ2-2,NA,TRBV18,CASSPPMADHLTGELFF,TGTGCCAGCTCACCACCGATGGCCGACCACCTTACCGGGGAGCTGTTTTTT
NA,TRBJ2-3,TRBD2,TRBV7-6,CASSLGRGGTDTQYF,TGTGCCAGCAGCTTAGGGCGGGGGGGGACAGATACGCAGTATTTT
NA,TRBJ2-1,NA,TRBV9,CASSVDGGGNEQFF,TGTGCCAGCAGCGTAGACGGAGGGGGTAATGAGCAGTTCTTC
NA,TRBJ1-1,TRBD1,TRBV6-6,CASSYDPRQGAGAFF,TGTGCCAGCAGTTACGATCCTAGACAGGGGGCTGGAGCTTTCTTT
NA,TRBJ2-7,TRBD2,TRBV6-1,CASRELAGGGDEQYF,TGTGCCAGCAGGGAACTAGCGGGGGGCGGGGACGAGCAGTACTTC
once,TRBJ1-2,TRBD1,TRBV6-1,CASFRTGIIYGYTF,TGTGCCAGCTTCCGGACAGGGATTATCTATGGCTACACCTTC
NA,TRBJ2-5,TRBD1,TRBV6-1,CASTYQGAQETQYF,TGTGCCAGCACCTATCAGGGGGCCCAAGAGACCCAGTACTTC
NA,TRBJ2-2,NA,TRBV7-6,CASRPPRTENKDTGELFF,TGTGCCAGCAGGCCCCCAAGAACGGAGAATAAGGACACCGGGGAGCTGTTTTTT
NA,TRBJ2-7,TRBD1,TRBV2,CASSPQRTGAYEQYF,TGTGCCAGCAGTCCCCAAAGGACAGGGGCCTACGAGCAGTACTTC
NA,TRBJ2-3,NA,TRBV5-1,CASSPGLRTYTDTQYF,TGCGCCAGCAGCCCCGGACTGCGAACCTACACAGATACGCAGTATTTT
NA,TRBJ1-2,TRBD1,TRBV19,CASSARDSHNYGYTF,TGTGCCAGTAGTGCCCGGGACAGTCATAACTATGGCTACACCTTC
NA,TRBJ2-2,NA,TRBV28,CASSYRKGRTGELFF,TGTGCCAGCAGCTATCGTAAGGGGAGAACCGGGGAGCTGTTTTTT
NA,TRBJ2-7,NA,TRBV29-1,CSVESPGEQYF,TGCAGCGTTGAATCCCCCGGGGAGCAGTACTTC
NA,TRBJ2-1,NA,TRBV5-1,CASSPNLRALSYNEQFF,TGCGCCAGCAGCCCGAACTTGCGGGCCTTATCCTACAATGAGCAGTTCTTC
few,TRBJ2-3,TRBD2,TRBV7-9,CASSPLRASGGTDTQYF,TGTGCCAGCAGCCCTCTCCGGGCTAGCGGGGGGACAGATACGCAGTATTTT
NA,TRBJ2-7,TRBD1,TRBV5-1,CASSKGTGSHEQYF,TGCGCCAGCAGCAAAGGGACAGGATCCCACGAGCAGTACTTC
NA,TRBJ1-5,NA,TRBV6-1,CASSFQGGDQPQHF,TGTGCCAGCAGTTTTCAAGGGGGGGATCAGCCCCAGCATTTT
NA,TRBJ2-7,NA,TRBV5-1,CASSLSRVEFEQYF,TGCGCCAGCAGCTTGTCTAGGGTAGAGTTCGAGCAGTACTTC
NA,TRBJ1-2,TRBD1,TRBV5-1,CASSLEGQGDYGYTF,TGCGCCAGCAGCTTGGAGGGACAGGGGGACTATGGCTACACCTTC
NA,TRBJ2-3,TRBD2,TRBV6-5,CASSYSPGGRTDTQYF,TGTGCCAGCAGTTACTCTCCCGGGGGGAGGACAGATACGCAGTATTTT
medium-sized,TRBJ2-3,TRBD2,TRBV28,CASSFPGTSGGFTDTQYF,TGTGCCAGCAGTTTCCCGGGGACTAGCGGGGGGTTCACAGATACGCAGTATTTT
NA,TRBJ2-7,TRBD2,TRBV7-7,CASSLGEGNYEQYF,TGTGCTAGCAGCTTAGGGGAGGGAAACTACGAGCAGTACTTC
NA,TRBJ2-1,NA,TRBV7-2,CASSQGRGNNEQFF,TGTGCCAGCAGCCAAGGTAGGGGGAACAATGAGCAGTTCTTC
NA,TRBJ2-1,TRBD2,TRBV7-3,CASSPGLAKNNEQFF,TGTGCCAGCAGCCCCGGACTAGCGAAAAACAATGAGCAGTTCTTC
few,TRBJ1-1,TRBD1,TRBV6-6,CASSQMTGSMAEAFF,TGTGCCAGCAGTCAGATGACAGGGTCGATGGCTGAAGCTTTCTTT
NA,TRBJ2-3,TRBD2,TRBV9,CASSALSGEADTQYF,TGTGCCAGCAGCGCCCTTAGCGGGGAGGCAGATACGCAGTATTTT
NA,TRBJ2-2,NA,TRBV11-3,CASSLRPVMNTGELFF,TGTGCCAGCAGCTTACGGCCAGTTATGAACACCGGGGAGCTGTTTTTT